The 12 T cell receptor beta chains below were found in one sample sequenced in a study of fetal regulatory T cell absence and autoimmunity. Using immunoSEQ multiplex PCR, the repertoire was profiled, and TCRdb retains in-frame clones only, with some absent. Of around 100,000 clones in the sample, approximately 79% were seen once. The sequencing input was pancreas tissue. Every receptor here comes from a male donor with IPEX syndrome.

The chain recombines TRBV6-5 with TRBJ2-7; tentatively, D is TRBD2 (6 bases). Germline V gene sequence: CDR1 MNHEY, CDR2 SVGAGI. V was clipped by 5 bases and J by 0 bases, with 14 bases between them. The CDR3 totals 15 residues. CDR3 nucleotides: TGTGCCAGCAGTCCCCGGGACTCGAGCTCCTACGAGCAGTACTTC. It translates to CASSPRDSSSYEQYF.

DNA for the CDR3: TGTGCCAGTAGTATGGGGCAGACTAGGCAGCAGTACTTC. Its protein product is CASSMGQTRQQYF. This chain connects TRBV19 to TRBJ2-7; tentatively, D is TRBD2 (6 bases). V lost 3 bases and J 8 bases, leaving 14 bases between the germline ends. This CDR3 has 13 amino acids. Germline values: CDR1 LNHDA, CDR2 SQIVND (reference sequence). The full variable domain, with the rest looked up from reference TRBV19 and TRBJ2-7, is DGGITQSPKYLFRKEGQNVTLSCEQNLNHDAMYWYRQDPGQGLRLIYYSQIVNDFQKGDIAEGYSVSREKKESFPLTVTSAQKNPTAFYLCASSMGQTRQQYFGPGTRLTVT.

The chain recombines TRBV6-5 with TRBJ2-1; D possibly corresponds to TRBD2 (6 bases). Germline lookup yields CDR1 MNHEY and CDR2 SVGAGI. The germline V and J ends were trimmed by 2 bases and 4 bases, with 12 bases remaining between them. The CDR3 is made up of 15 amino acids. This CDR3 reads CASSYKEGSYNEQFF. In DNA form, the CDR3 reads TGTGCCAGCAGTTACAAGGAGGGGTCGTACAATGAGCAGTTCTTC.

The V and J genes are TRBV7-2 and TRBJ2-7; 10 positions agree with TRBD2. V lost 1 base, J lost 4 bases, and 7 bases stayed unmatched. Germline V gene data show CDR1 as SGHTA and CDR2 as FQGNSA. The CDR3 runs 16 residues. The CDR3 DNA follows: TGTGCCAGCAGCTTAGAGGGCGCTAGCGGGAGATACGAGCAGTACTTC. This translates into CASSLEGASGRYEQYF.

The chain uses TRBV7-9 and TRBJ1-2; 9 nucleotides agree with TRBD1. This CDR3 has 14 amino acids. V trimming: 1 base; J trimming: 5 bases; junction bases outside the gene matches: 2. Germline V gene lookup returns CDR1 SEHNR and CDR2 FQNEAQ (reference sequence). This chain's CDR3 is CASSLGTGAYGYTF. Here the CDR3 DNA reads TGTGCCAGCAGCTTAGGGACAGGGGCTTATGGCTACACCTTC.

V usage is TRBV14 and J usage is TRBJ1-2; TRBD1 is a possible D gene (5 bases). With 1 base removed from V and 3 bases from J, the gap between germline ends came to 6 bases. CDR3 size: 13 residues. Germline CDR1 SGHDN, CDR2 FVKESK. This CDR3 reads CASSQAGYYGYTF. CDR3 sequence (DNA): TGTGCCAGCAGCCAAGCAGGGTACTATGGCTACACCTTC.

This rearrangement joins TRBV6-1 to TRBJ1-2; 10 bases align to TRBD1. The CDR3 loop spans 13 amino acids. The V gene end was trimmed by 8 bases and the J gene end by 3 bases; junction bases not matched to a gene: 3. Per germline, CDR1 MNHNS and CDR2 SASEGT. The CDR3 reads CASRTGGYYGYTF. DNA of the CDR3: TGTGCCAGCCGGACAGGGGGTTACTATGGCTACACCTTC.

The chain carries TRBV27 and TRBJ2-2; the match to TRBD1 covers 9 bases. The germline V gene encodes CDR1 MNHEY and CDR2 SMNVEV (reference sequence). The CDR3 is 17 residues long. The ends lost 9 bases at V and 4 bases at J; junction bases unmatched: 15. CDR3 sequence: CARDTGRDRVSTGELFF. CDR3 coding DNA: TGTGCCAGAGATACGGGAAGGGACAGGGTGAGCACCGGGGAGCTGTTTTTT.

This clone was observed a single time. The chain employs TRBV2 and TRBJ1-3; a possible D gene is TRBD1 (6 bases). Germline V lookup: CDR1 SNHLY, CDR2 FYNNEI. The CDR3 loop spans 14 amino acids. Trimming took off 9 bases at V and 1 base at J, with 13 bases between the two ends. The CDR3 DNA follows: TGTGCCAGTCTCCCAGACAGGTCTGGAAACACCATATATTTT. Its translation: CASLPDRSGNTIYF.

CDR3 residues: CASSAAGGRTGELFF. DNA for the CDR3: TGTGCCAGCAGTGCGGCAGGGGGCCGAACCGGGGAGCTGTTTTTT. The J gene is TRBJ2-2, the V gene TRBV2; 8 nucleotides match TRBD1. V trimming: 4 bases; J trimming: 5 bases; junction bases outside the gene matches: 6. The CDR3 spans 15 residues. Germline values: CDR1 SNHLY, CDR2 FYNNEI.

The rearrangement links TRBV5-5 to TRBJ2-5, with 8 bases identical to TRBD1. Per the germline V gene, CDR1 is SGHKS and CDR2 is YYEKEE (reference sequence). The trim removed 1 base at V and 1 base at J, leaving 6 bases unmatched. The CDR3 is made up of 16 amino acids. The CDR3: CASSLRQGAVQETQYF. CDR3 sequence (DNA): TGTGCCAGCAGCTTGCGGCAGGGGGCCGTCCAAGAGACCCAGTACTTC.

This chain connects TRBV11-3 to TRBJ2-3; the D is unclear. The germline V gene has CDR1 SGHNT and CDR2 YENEEA. The CDR3 has 14 amino acids. Trimming stripped 3 bases from V and 2 bases from J, with 9 bases between. This CDR3 reads CASSFLETTDTQYF. The CDR3 DNA reads TGTGCCAGCAGCTTCCTAGAGACCACAGATACGCAGTATTTT.